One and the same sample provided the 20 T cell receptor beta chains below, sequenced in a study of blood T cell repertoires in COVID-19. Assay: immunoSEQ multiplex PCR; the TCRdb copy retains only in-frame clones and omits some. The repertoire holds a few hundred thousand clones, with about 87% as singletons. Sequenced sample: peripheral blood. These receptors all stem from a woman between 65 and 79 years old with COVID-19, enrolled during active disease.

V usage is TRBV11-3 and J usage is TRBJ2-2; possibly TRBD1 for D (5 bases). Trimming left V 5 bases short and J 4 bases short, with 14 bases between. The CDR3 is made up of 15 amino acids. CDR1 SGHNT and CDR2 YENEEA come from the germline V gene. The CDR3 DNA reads TGTGCCAGCAGCCAATCATCAGGGATCACCGGGGAGCTGTTTTTT. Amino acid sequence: CASSQSSGITGELFF. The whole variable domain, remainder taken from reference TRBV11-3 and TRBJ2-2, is EAGVVQSPRYKIIEKKQPVAFWCNPISGHNTLYWYLQNLGQGPELLIRYENEEAVDDSQLPKDRFSAERLKGVDSTLKIQPAELGDSAVYLCASSQSSGITGELFFGEGSRLTVL.

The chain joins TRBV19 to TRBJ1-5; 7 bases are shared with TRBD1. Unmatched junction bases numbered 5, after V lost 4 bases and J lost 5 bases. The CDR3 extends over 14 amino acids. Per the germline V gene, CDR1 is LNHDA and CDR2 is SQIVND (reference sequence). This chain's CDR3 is CASSTDRADQPQHF. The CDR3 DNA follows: TGTGCCAGTAGTACAGACAGGGCGGATCAGCCCCAGCATTTT.

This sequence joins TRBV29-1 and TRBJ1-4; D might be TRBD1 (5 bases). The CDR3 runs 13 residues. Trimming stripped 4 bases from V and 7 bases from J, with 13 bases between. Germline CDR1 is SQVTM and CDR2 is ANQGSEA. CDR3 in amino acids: CSVGLSGGEKLFF. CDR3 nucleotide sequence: TGCAGCGTTGGTTTGAGCGGGGGTGAAAAACTGTTTTTT. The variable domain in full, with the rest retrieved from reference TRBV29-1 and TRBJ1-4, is SAVISQKPSRDICQRGTSLTIQCQVDSQVTMMFWYRQQPGQSLTLIATANQGSEATYESGFVIDKFPISRPNLTFSTLTVSNMSPEDSSIYLCSVGLSGGEKLFFGSGTQLSVL.

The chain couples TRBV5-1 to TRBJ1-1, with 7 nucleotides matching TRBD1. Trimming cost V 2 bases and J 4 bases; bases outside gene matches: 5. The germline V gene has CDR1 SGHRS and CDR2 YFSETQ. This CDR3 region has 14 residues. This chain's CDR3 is CASSLINRGTEAFF. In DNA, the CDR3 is TGCGCCAGCAGCTTAATTAACAGGGGCACTGAAGCTTTCTTT.

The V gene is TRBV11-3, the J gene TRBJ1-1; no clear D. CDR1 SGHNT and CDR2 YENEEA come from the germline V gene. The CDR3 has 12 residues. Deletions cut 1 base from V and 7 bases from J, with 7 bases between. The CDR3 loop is CASSLGIGEAFF. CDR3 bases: TGTGCCAGCAGCTTAGGAATCGGTGAAGCTTTCTTT.

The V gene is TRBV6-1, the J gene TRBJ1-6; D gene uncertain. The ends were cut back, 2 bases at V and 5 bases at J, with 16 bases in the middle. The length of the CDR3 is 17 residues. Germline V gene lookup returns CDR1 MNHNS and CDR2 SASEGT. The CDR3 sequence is CASSEYGVRANNSPLHF. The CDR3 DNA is TGTGCCAGCAGTGAATACGGGGTTCGGGCGAATAATTCACCCCTCCACTTT.

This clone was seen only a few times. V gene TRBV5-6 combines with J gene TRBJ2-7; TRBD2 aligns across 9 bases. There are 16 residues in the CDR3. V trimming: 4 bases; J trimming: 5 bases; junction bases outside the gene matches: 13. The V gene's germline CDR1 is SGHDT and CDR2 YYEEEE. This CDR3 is CASSPISAGGMNEQYF. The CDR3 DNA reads TGTGCCAGCAGCCCGATCAGTGCGGGAGGGATGAACGAGCAGTACTTC.

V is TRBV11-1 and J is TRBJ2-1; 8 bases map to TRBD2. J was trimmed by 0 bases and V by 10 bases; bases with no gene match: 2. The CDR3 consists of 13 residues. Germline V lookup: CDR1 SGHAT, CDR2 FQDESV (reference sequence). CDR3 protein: CATGGDSYNEQFF. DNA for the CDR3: TGTGCCACCGGGGGGGACTCCTACAATGAGCAGTTCTTC.

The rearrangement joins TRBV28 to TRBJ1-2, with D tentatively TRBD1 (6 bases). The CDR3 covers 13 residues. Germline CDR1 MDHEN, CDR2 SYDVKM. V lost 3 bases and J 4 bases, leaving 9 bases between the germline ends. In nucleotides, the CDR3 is TGTGCCAGCAGTTTGGTAGGGGGCTATGGCTACACCTTC. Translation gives CASSLVGGYGYTF.

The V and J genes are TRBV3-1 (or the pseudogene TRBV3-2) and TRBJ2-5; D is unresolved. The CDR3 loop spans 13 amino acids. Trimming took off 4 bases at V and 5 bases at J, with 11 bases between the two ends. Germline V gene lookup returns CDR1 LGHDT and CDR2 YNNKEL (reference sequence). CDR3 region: CASSPDGGETQYF. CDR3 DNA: TGTGCCAGCAGCCCCGACGGCGGTGAGACCCAGTACTTC.

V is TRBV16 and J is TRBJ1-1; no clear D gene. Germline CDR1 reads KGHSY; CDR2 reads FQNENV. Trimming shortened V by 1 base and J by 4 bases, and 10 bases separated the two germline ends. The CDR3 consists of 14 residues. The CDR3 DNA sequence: TGTGCCAGCAGCCAATTCAAGGCGGGCACTGAAGCTTTCTTT. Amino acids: CASSQFKAGTEAFF.

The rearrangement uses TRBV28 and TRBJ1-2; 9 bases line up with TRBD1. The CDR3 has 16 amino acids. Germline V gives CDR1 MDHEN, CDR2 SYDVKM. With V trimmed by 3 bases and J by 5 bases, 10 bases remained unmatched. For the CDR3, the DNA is TGTGCCAGCAGTTTTCGGGAAAACAGGGGGCCATATGGCTACACCTTC. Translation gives CASSFRENRGPYGYTF.

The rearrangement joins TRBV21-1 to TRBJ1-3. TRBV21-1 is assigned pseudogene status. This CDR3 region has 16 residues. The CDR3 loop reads CASSKRIRGSGNTIYF. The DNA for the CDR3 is TGTGCCAGCAGCAAAAGAATCCGAGGCTCTGGAAACACCATATATTTT.

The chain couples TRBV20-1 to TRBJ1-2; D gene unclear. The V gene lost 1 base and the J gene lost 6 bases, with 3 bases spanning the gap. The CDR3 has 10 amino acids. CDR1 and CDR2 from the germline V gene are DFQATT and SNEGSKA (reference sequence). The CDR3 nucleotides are TGCAGTGCTAGAGGCGATGGCTACACCTTC. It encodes CSARGDGYTF.

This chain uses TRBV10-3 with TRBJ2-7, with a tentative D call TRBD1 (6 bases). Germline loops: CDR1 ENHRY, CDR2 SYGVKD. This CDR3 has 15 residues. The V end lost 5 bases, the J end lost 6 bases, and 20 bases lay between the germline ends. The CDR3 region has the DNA TGTGCCATCAGTAGACTACAGGGAACGGAAGGCGAGCAGTACTTC. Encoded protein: CAISRLQGTEGEQYF.

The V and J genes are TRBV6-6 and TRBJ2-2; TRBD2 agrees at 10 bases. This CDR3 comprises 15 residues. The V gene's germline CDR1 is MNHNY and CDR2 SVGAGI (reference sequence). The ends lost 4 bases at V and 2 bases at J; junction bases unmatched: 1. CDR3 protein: CASSSSGGNTGELFF. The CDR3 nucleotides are TGTGCCAGCAGTTCTAGCGGGGGCAACACCGGGGAGCTGTTTTTT.

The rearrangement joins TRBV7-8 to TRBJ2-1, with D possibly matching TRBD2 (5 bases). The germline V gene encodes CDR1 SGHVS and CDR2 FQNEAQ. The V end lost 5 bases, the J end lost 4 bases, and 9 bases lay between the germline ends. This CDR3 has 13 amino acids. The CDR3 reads CASSPAAYNEQFF. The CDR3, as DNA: TGTGCCAGCAGCCCAGCGGCTTACAATGAGCAGTTCTTC.

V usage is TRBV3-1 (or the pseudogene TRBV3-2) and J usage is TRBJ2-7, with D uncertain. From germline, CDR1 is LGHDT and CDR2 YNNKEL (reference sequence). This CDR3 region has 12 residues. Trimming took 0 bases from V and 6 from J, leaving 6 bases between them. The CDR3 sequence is CASSQEPGEQYF. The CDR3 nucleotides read TGTGCCAGCAGCCAAGAGCCGGGCGAGCAGTACTTC.

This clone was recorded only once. CDR3 residues: CASSVEAIGTGELFF. CDR3 nucleotides: TGTGCCAGCAGTGTCGAAGCGATCGGGACCGGGGAGCTGTTTTTT. V is TRBV2 and J is TRBJ2-2; D is unresolved. V lost 4 bases, J lost 5 bases, and 14 bases lay in between. There are 15 residues in the CDR3. The germline gives CDR1 SNHLY, CDR2 FYNNEI.

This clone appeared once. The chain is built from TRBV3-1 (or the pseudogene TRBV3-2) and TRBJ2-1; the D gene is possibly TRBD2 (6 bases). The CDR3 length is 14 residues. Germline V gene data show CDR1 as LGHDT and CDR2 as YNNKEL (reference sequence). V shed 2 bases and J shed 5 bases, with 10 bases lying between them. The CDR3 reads CASSQMWGDNEQFF. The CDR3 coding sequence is TGTGCCAGCAGCCAAATGTGGGGGGACAATGAGCAGTTCTTC.